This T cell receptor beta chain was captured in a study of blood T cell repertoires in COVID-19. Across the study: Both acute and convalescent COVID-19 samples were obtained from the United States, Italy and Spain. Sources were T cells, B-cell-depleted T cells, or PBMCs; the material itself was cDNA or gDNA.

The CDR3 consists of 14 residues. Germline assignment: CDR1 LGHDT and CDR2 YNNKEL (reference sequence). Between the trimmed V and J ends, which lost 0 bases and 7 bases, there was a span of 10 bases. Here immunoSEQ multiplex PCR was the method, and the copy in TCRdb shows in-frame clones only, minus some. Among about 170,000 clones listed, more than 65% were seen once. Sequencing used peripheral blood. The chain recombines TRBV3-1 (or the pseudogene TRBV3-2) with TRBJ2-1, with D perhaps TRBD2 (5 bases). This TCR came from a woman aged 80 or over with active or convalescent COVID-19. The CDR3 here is CASSQELVANEQFF. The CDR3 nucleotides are TGTGCCAGCAGCCAAGAATTGGTAGCGAATGAGCAGTTCTTC.